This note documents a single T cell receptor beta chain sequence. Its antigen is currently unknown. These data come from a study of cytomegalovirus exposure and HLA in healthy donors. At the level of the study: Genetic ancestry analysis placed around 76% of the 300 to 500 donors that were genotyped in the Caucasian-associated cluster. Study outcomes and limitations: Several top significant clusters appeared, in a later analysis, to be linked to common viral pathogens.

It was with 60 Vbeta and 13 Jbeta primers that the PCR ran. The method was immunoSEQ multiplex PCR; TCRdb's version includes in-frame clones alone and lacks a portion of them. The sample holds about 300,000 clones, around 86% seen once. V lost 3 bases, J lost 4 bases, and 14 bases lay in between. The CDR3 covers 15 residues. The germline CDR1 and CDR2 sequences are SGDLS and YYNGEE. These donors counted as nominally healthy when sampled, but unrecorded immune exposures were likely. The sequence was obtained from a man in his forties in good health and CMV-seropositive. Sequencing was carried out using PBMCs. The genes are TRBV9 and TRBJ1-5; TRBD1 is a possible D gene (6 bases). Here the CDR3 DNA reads TGTGCCAGCAGCGAGGGGGGGGGCATTAATCAGCCCCAGCATTTT. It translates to CASSEGGGINQPQHF.